This T cell receptor beta chain was identified in a study of CD8 T cells in Susac syndrome. Whole-study findings and limits: The study recognized that its TCR sequencing and HLA analysis covered a relatively small number of individuals.

Comments on this clonotype: Its target is not known.

The multiple sclerosis control group consisted of treatment-naive patients whose relapsing-remitting disease, which was either stable or active, fulfilled revised McDonald criteria. RNA was extracted with the RNeasy kit, and a quantity of roughly 0.5 to 1 ug was reverse transcribed using random hexamers. Amplification of TCR beta CDR3 across 54 Vbeta and 13 Jbeta was performed with immunoSEQ multiplex PCR. TCRdb redid the calling of the immunoSEQ multiplex PCR reads with MiXCR, one entry per CDR3 protein. The sample lists around 160,000 distinct CDR3 sequences, around 94% occurring once. This sequence originates from a human donor with multiple sclerosis. The source material was CD4+ T cells from PBMCs.

The CDR3 reads CASIGREGSNEQFF. The CDR3 DNA reads as TGTGCCAGTATCGGGCGGGAGGGATCCAATGAGCAGTTCTTC. V and J are TRBV19 and TRBJ2-1, with 9 nucleotides matching TRBD2. Germline values: CDR1 LNHDA, CDR2 SQIVND (reference sequence). The trim removed 7 bases at V and 6 bases at J, leaving 7 bases unmatched. This CDR3 comprises 14 residues.